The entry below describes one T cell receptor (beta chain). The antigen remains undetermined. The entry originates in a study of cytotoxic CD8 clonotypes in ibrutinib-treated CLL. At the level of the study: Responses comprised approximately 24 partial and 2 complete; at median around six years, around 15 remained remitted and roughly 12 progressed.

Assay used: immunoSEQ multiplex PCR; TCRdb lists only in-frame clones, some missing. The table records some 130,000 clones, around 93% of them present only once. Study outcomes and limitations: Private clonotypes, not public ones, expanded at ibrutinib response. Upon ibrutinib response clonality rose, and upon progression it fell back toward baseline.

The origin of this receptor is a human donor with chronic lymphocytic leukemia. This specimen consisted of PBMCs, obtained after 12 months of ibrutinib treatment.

The CDR3: CASSASRGSNQPQHF. The CDR3 region has the DNA TGTGCCAGCAGTGCTTCCAGGGGGAGCAATCAGCCCCAGCATTTT. The chain employs TRBV27 and TRBJ1-5, with 7 bases identical to TRBD1. CDR1 and CDR2 (germline): MNHEY, SMNVEV (reference sequence). V lost 5 bases to trimming and J lost 1 base; unmatched junction nucleotides: 5. CDR3 size: 15 residues.